The clone carrying this TCR beta chain is a singleton in its sample. The data belong to a study of cytomegalovirus exposure and HLA in healthy donors. Method: immunoSEQ multiplex PCR; TCRdb's copy keeps in-frame clones and lacks some. The sample yields around 400,000 clones, about nine tenths seen once. The CDR3 extends over 16 amino acids. The ends were cut back, 5 bases at V and 9 bases at J, with 26 bases in the middle. Germline CDR1 and CDR2: MDHEN and SYDVKM. From the approximately 120-subject validation cohort, which was separate from the approximately 670-subject first cohort, the donors were drawn.

The genes are TRBV28 and TRBJ2-7, with a tentative D call TRBD2 (6 bases). The sequencing sample was made of PBMCs. This TCR was recovered from a woman under 30 in good health and CMV-seronegative. The DNA of the CDR3 is TGTGCCAGCAGTCCTGGAGTCGGGAGAGGTCTTTGGGGGCAGTACTTC. This sequence encodes CASSPGVGRGLWGQYF.